The 13 T cell receptor beta chains presented below share a single source sample, sequenced in a study of lymphopenia after photon versus proton radiotherapy. Libraries were prepared by immunoSEQ multiplex PCR; TCRdb keeps only in-frame clonotypes and omits some of them. The table has about 55,000 clones, roughly 80% seen once; the top ten hold around 2%. The sample consisted of peripheral blood, taken from a patient treated with proton-based radiotherapy. These receptors were obtained from a man in his 60s with pancreatic cancer.

The V and J genes are TRBV2 and TRBJ2-3, with a tentative D call TRBD1 (5 bases). The germline CDR1 and CDR2 sequences are SNHLY and FYNNEI. This CDR3 contains 13 residues. V lost 7 bases and J lost 0, with 8 bases in between. CDR3 amino acids: CASKGLSTDTQYF. CDR3 in DNA: TGTGCCAGCAAGGGGCTAAGCACAGATACGCAGTATTTT.

The chain couples TRBV5-1 to TRBJ2-5; TRBD2 aligns across 13 bases. Judging by the DNA end, TRBJ2-7 fits better; the J call may be wrong. The CDR3 is 16 amino acids. Looked up from germline, CDR1 is SGHRS and CDR2 is YFSETQ. The CDR3 DNA reads as TGCGCCAGCAGCCCGGGGACTAGCGGGAATCCAGGCGAGCAGTACTTC. This encodes CASSPGTSGNPGEQYF.

This clone showed up just once. The J gene is TRBJ2-3, the V gene TRBV5-1; 11 bases are shared with TRBD2. The trim removed 4 bases at V and 8 bases at J, leaving 9 bases unmatched. CDR3 length: 15 residues. Germline CDR1 SGHRS, CDR2 YFSETQ. Here the CDR3 DNA reads TGCGCCAGCAGCCCGGGACTAGCGGTGGGTGGTACGCAGTATTTT. This codes for CASSPGLAVGGTQYF.

The chain carries TRBV7-2 and TRBJ2-6, with D perhaps matching TRBD1 (5 bases). With 4 bases removed from V and 0 bases from J, the gap between germline ends came to 7 bases. The CDR3 length is 15 residues. Germline V gives CDR1 SGHTA, CDR2 FQGNSA. CDR3 sequence: CASSSRASGANVLTF. The CDR3 bases are TGTGCCAGCAGCTCCAGGGCCTCTGGGGCCAACGTCCTGACTTTC.

The V and J genes are TRBV10-1 and TRBJ1-1, with D uncertain. Trimming removed 6 bases at V and 2 bases at J, with 7 bases between. Looked up from germline, CDR1 is WNHNN and CDR2 is SYGVQD (reference sequence). The CDR3 spans 12 residues. Written as DNA, the CDR3 is TGCGCCAGCAGCGCGACTAACACTGAAGCTTTCTTT. It is translated as CASSATNTEAFF.

The rearrangement uses TRBV5-5 and TRBJ2-5, with D maybe TRBD2 (6 bases). The ends were cut back, 4 bases at V and 6 bases at J, with 13 bases in the middle. The CDR3 runs to 13 residues. Per the germline V gene, CDR1 is SGHKS and CDR2 is YYEKEE (reference sequence). CDR3 nucleotide sequence: TGTGCCAGCAGCCTGGTGGGGGGTCAGACCCAGTACTTC. This codes for CASSLVGGQTQYF. The full variable domain, with the rest looked up from reference TRBV5-5 and TRBJ2-5, is DAGVTQSPTHLIKTRGQQVTLRCSPISGHKSVSWYQQVLGQGPQFIFQYYEKEERGRGNFPDRFSARQFPNYSSELNVNALLLGDSALYLCASSLVGGQTQYFGPGTRLLVL.

This clone was found once. The V gene is TRBV6-5, the J gene TRBJ2-7; D is possibly TRBD1 (6 bases). CDR1 is MNHEY and CDR2 is SVGAGI in the germline V gene. V shed 6 bases and J shed 4 bases, with 13 bases lying between them. This CDR3 has 13 amino acids. CDR3 nucleotide sequence: TGTGCCAGCAGGGGGGCAGCAAAATACGAGCAGTACTTC. This sequence encodes CASRGAAKYEQYF.

The chain joins TRBV29-1 to TRBJ2-3; D gene unclear. V was cut by 4 bases and J by 0 bases, with 2 bases left in between. Per germline, CDR1 SQVTM and CDR2 ANQGSEA. The CDR3 length is 11 residues. CDR3: CSVGSTDTQYF. In DNA form, the CDR3 reads TGCAGCGTTGGTAGCACAGATACGCAGTATTTT.

The V and J genes are TRBV7-9 and TRBJ1-2; tentative D call: TRBD1 (6 bases). Germline assignment: CDR1 SEHNR and CDR2 FQNEAQ (reference sequence). The CDR3 spans 16 residues. V shed 5 bases and J shed 5 bases, with 21 bases lying between them. The chain's CDR3 is CASSQGVVGGSYGYTF. The CDR3 region has the DNA TGTGCCAGCAGCCAAGGGGTCGTCGGGGGCTCGTATGGCTACACCTTC.

J is TRBJ1-4 and V is TRBV5-4; D uncertain. The CDR3 has 15 amino acids. Trimming took off 2 bases at V and 1 base at J, with 9 bases between the two ends. The germline V gene encodes CDR1 SGHNT and CDR2 YYREEE (reference sequence). CDR3 in amino acids: CASSFAGQTNEKLFF. The CDR3 bases are TGTGCCAGCAGCTTCGCCGGGCAAACTAATGAAAAACTGTTTTTT.

The rearrangement links TRBV9 to TRBJ1-2, with D uncertain. This CDR3 is built from 15 residues. In germline, CDR1 is SGDLS, CDR2 YYNGEE. V was clipped by 3 bases and J by 4 bases, with 16 bases between them. DNA for the CDR3: TGTGCCAGCAGCGAGGCCCCGTCGCAGTTCTATGGCTACACCTTC. This codes for CASSEAPSQFYGYTF.

The genes are TRBV6-6 and TRBJ1-3, with D unclear. V lost 1 base to trimming and J lost 4 bases, with 11 bases between them. Per germline, CDR1 MNHNY and CDR2 SVGAGI (reference sequence). This CDR3 comprises 15 residues. Written as DNA, the CDR3 is TGTGCCAGCAGTTACTTTCCCCCGGCCGGAAACACCATATATTTT. The encoded protein is CASSYFPPAGNTIYF.

The gene calls are TRBV5-4 and TRBJ2-3, with 15 bases lining up with TRBD2. Germline V gene sequence: CDR1 SGHNT, CDR2 YYREEE (reference sequence). V trimming: 4 bases; J trimming: 0 bases; junction bases outside the gene matches: 9. This CDR3 comprises 19 residues. The CDR3 coding sequence is TGTGCCAGCAGCACCTCGGGACTAGCGGGAGGTCCTAGCACAGATACGCAGTATTTT. This gives the protein CASSTSGLAGGPSTDTQYF.